The clone carrying this T cell receptor gamma chain has a handful of counts. Antigen unknown. A far larger clone is off by one base, so a read error is likely. Other DNA sequences from this sample encode an identical CDR3 as well. TCRdb called clones anew from the RT-PCR reads with CATT. The sample consists of over a hundred gamma-chain clones, roughly 57% of them appearing once. These data originate in a study of gammadelta T cells in human blood. Points from the study as a whole: Microbial exposure appeared to drive polyclonal γδ T cell expansion after birth.

This CDR3 comprises 13 residues. CDR1 is GITISATS and CDR2 is ISYDGTV in the germline V gene (reference sequence). The material sequenced was Vgamma9Vdelta2 gamma-delta T cells from infant blood. The chain carries TRGV9 and TRGJP. The TCR sequence derives from a human donor. This chain's CDR3 is CALWELGKKIKVF. CDR3 nucleotides: TGTGCCTTGTGGGAGTTGGGTAAAAAAATCAAGGTATTT.